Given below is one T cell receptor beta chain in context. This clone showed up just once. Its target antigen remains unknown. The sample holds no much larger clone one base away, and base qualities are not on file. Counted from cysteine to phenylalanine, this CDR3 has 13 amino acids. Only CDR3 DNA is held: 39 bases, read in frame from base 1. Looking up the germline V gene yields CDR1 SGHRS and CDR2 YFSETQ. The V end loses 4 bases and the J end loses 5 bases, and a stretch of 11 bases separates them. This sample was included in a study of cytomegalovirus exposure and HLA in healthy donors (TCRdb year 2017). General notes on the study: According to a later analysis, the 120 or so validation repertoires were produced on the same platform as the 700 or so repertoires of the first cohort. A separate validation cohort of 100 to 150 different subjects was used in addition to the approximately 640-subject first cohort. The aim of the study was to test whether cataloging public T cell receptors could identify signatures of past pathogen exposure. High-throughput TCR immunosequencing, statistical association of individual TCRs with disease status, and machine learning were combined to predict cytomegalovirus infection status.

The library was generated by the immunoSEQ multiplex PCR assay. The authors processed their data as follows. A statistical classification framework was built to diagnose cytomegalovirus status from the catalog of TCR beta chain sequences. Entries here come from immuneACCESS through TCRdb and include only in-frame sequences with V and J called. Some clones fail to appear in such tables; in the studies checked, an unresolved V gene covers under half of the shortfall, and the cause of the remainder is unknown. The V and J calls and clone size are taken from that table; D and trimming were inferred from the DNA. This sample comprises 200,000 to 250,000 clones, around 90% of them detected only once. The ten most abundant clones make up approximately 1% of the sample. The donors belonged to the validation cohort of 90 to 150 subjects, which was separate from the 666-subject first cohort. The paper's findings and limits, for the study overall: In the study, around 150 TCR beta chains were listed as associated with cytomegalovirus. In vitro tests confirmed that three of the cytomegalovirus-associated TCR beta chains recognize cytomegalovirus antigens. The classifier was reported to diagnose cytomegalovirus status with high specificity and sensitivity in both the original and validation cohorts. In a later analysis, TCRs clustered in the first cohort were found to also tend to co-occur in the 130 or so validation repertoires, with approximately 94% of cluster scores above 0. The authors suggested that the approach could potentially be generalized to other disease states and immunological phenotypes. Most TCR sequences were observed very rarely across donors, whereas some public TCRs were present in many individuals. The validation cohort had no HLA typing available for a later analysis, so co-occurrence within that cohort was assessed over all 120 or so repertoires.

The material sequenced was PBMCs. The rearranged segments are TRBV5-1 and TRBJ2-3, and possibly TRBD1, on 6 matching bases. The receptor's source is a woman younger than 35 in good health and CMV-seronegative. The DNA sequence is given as TGCGCCAGCAGCATGACAGGAGGAGATACGCAGTATTTT. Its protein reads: CASSMTGGDTQYF.